The 20 T cell receptor beta chains in this list originate from one sample, sequenced in a study of T-cell memory formation after mild COVID-19. TCRdb itself ran the 5' RACE reads through MiXCR, one entry per CDR3 protein. In the table there are under 400,000 distinct CDR3 sequences, 20% to 25% of which are singletons. The sample was PBMCs or a T cell subset sorted from them (not recorded which). These receptors were obtained from an adult woman who had mild COVID-19 (a few samples of this study predate the infection). Cell type and time point are not known.

The rearrangement uses TRBV12-3 or TRBV12-4 and TRBJ2-3; D unclear. The V and J ends lost 2 bases and 4 bases respectively, with 4 bases between them. The CDR3 length is 12 residues. The CDR3 loop is CASSLWADTQYF. As DNA, the CDR3 is TGTGCCAGCAGTTTATGGGCAGATACGCAGTATTTT.

The J gene is TRBJ2-3, the V gene TRBV28; D is unresolved. Germline loops: CDR1 MDHEN, CDR2 SYDVKM. This CDR3 region has 11 residues. The V gene lost 5 bases and the J gene lost 10 bases, with 10 bases spanning the gap. The DNA for the CDR3 is TGTGCCAGCAGTGCATGGGGTTCGCAGTATTTT. Its translation: CASSAWGSQYF.

This clonotype turned up a few times. This rearrangement joins TRBV20-1 to TRBJ2-3; tentatively, D is TRBD2 (6 bases). The germline gives CDR1 DFQATT, CDR2 SNEGSKA (reference sequence). The CDR3 covers 14 residues. Trimming cost V 3 bases and J 2 bases, with 12 bases left between them. This CDR3 is CSASGTPSTDTQYF. The CDR3 DNA reads as TGCAGTGCTAGCGGGACTCCTTCCACAGATACGCAGTATTTT.

This clonotype was detected only a few times. The chain recombines TRBV12-3 or TRBV12-4 with TRBJ2-4; D is uncertain. Deletions cut 5 bases from V and 8 bases from J, with 16 bases between. The CDR3 covers 14 residues. CDR3 residues: CASSTGLDLDIQYF. In nucleotides, the CDR3 is TGTGCCAGCAGTACGGGTCTCGACCTAGACATTCAGTACTTC.

The chain has TRBV7-3 and TRBJ2-3; 9 nucleotides agree with TRBD2. The germline CDR1 and CDR2 sequences are SGHTA and FQGTGA. Trimming cost V 8 bases and J 1 base; bases outside gene matches: 7. The CDR3 extends over 15 amino acids. The CDR3 coding sequence is TGTGCCAGCGGGACTAGCAGCCTCGGCACAGATACGCAGTATTTT. Encoded protein: CASGTSSLGTDTQYF.

This clonotype showed up just a few times. The V gene is TRBV5-1, the J gene TRBJ2-1; D might be TRBD1 or TRBD2, each matching 5 bases. V lost 7 bases, J lost 12 bases, and 26 bases lay in between. The CDR3 loop spans 15 amino acids. Germline V lookup: CDR1 SGHRS, CDR2 YFSETQ. The CDR3 DNA sequence: TGCGCCAGCTCAGTGGGGGAGTTGACCCGCCCGCGGCAGTTCTTC. Protein: CASSVGELTRPRQFF.

A few counts support this clonotype. This chain joins TRBV20-1 and TRBJ2-7; TRBD2 matches 9 bases. The junction had 8 bases not matched to a gene; V was cut back by 5 bases and J by 0 bases. The CDR3 sequence is 15 residues long. The V gene's germline CDR1 is DFQATT and CDR2 SNEGSKA (reference sequence). The CDR3: CSAVSLAGSSYEQYF. For the CDR3, the DNA is TGCAGTGCTGTTTCCCTAGCGGGGAGCTCCTACGAGCAGTACTTC.

This clonotype was counted a few times. The chain has TRBV5-1 and TRBJ2-2; 13 bases match TRBD2. This CDR3 contains 16 residues. CDR1 and CDR2 from the germline V gene are SGHRS and YFSETQ. V gave up 4 bases and J gave up 6 bases; unmatched junction bases: 6. CDR3 region: CASSRTSGGAPGELFF. CDR3 nucleotides: TGCGCCAGCAGCCGAACTAGCGGGGGGGCCCCCGGGGAGCTGTTTTTT. The variable domain in full, completed from reference TRBV5-1 and TRBJ2-2, reads KAGVTQTPRYLIKTRGQQVTLSCSPISGHRSVSWYQQTPGQGLQFLFEYFSETQRNKGNFPGRFSGRQFSNSRSEMNVSTLELGDSALYLCASSRTSGGAPGELFFGEGSRLTVL.

Of note for this clonotype: A read error may account for a junction end that differs from germline. The chain carries TRBV5-1 and TRBJ2-1; 10 nucleotides align to TRBD2. CDR1 is SGHRS, CDR2 YFSETQ, per germline. This CDR3 has 15 residues. The CDR3 DNA reads TGCGCCAGCAGCTTGGAGTTTTCGGGACTAGCGAAGAGTGTCTTC. Translating gives CASSLEFSGLAKSVF.

This clonotype was seen ten or more times. The rearrangement joins TRBV19 to TRBJ2-4; D may be TRBD2 (5 bases). The ends were cut back, 5 bases at V and 7 bases at J, with 12 bases in the middle. CDR3 size: 13 residues. Germline CDR1 and CDR2: LNHDA and SQIVND (reference sequence). CDR3 protein: CASSLLSGNIQYF. DNA for the CDR3: TGTGCCAGTAGTTTACTTTCGGGGAACATTCAGTACTTC. Filled out from reference TRBV19 and TRBJ2-4, the complete variable domain reads DGGITQSPKYLFRKEGQNVTLSCEQNLNHDAMYWYRQDPGQGLRLIYYSQIVNDFQKGDIAEGYSVSREKKESFPLTVTSAQKNPTAFYLCASSLLSGNIQYFGAGTRLSVL.

The chain employs TRBV4-1 and TRBJ2-7; the D gene is possibly TRBD2 (5 bases). This CDR3 spans 14 amino acids. V dropped 4 bases and J dropped 3 bases, with 13 bases sitting between them. Germline V lookup: CDR1 MGHRA, CDR2 YSYEKL. The CDR3 region is CASSLETNYYEQYF. The CDR3 nucleotides are TGCGCCAGCAGCCTTGAGACTAACTACTACGAGCAGTACTTC.

The chain recombines TRBV5-4 with TRBJ1-2; D not resolved. Germline CDR1 reads SGHNT; CDR2 reads YYREEE (reference sequence). CDR3 size: 15 residues. V gave up 4 bases and J gave up 4 bases, with 17 bases separating them. CDR3 in amino acids: CASSPNGRQTYGYTF. The CDR3 DNA reads TGTGCCAGCAGCCCCAATGGCAGGCAAACCTATGGCTACACCTTC.

This clonotype has more than one count but fewer than ten. The J gene is TRBJ1-2, the V gene TRBV29-1; 7 bases are shared with TRBD1. V lost 4 bases and J lost 3; bases outside the gene matches: 8. The CDR3 totals 14 residues. Germline CDR1 SQVTM, CDR2 ANQGSEA. For the CDR3, the DNA is TGCAGCGTTGGGACGGCAGGGGGGGACTATGGCTACACCTTC. It specifies CSVGTAGGDYGYTF.

This clonotype occurred many times. The chain employs TRBV5-1 and TRBJ1-1; weak D call: TRBD1 (5 bases). V lost 1 base and J lost 5, with 6 bases in between. The CDR3 consists of 12 residues. The V gene's germline CDR1 is SGHRS and CDR2 YFSETQ. Here the CDR3 reads CASSLQGTEAFF. The CDR3, as DNA: TGCGCCAGCAGCTTGCAGGGAACTGAAGCTTTCTTT.

The rearrangement uses TRBV7-9 and TRBJ2-7; weak D call: TRBD2 (6 bases). Germline assignment: CDR1 SEHNR and CDR2 FQNEAQ (reference sequence). Trimming pared 4 bases from V and 0 bases from J, leaving 16 bases between. This CDR3 comprises 16 residues. CDR3 region: CASSSVSSVPSYEQYF. The CDR3 DNA reads TGTGCCAGCAGCTCCGTCTCTAGCGTGCCCTCCTACGAGCAGTACTTC.

This clonotype was observed many times. The chain combines TRBV12-3 or TRBV12-4 with TRBJ2-1; D perhaps matches TRBD2 (6 bases). The CDR3 is 12 amino acids. V shed 4 bases and J shed 10 bases, with 11 bases lying between them. CDR3 in amino acids: CASSSGLPEQFF. For the CDR3, the DNA is TGTGCCAGCAGTTCGGGACTCCCGGAGCAGTTCTTC.

This clonotype was seen only a few times. The CDR3 coding sequence is TGTGCCAGCAGTTTCTCCCGAGACAGGGGGCCAAGGAGAGAGGCTTTCTTT. It encodes CASSFSRDRGPRREAFF. The chain links TRBV12-3 or TRBV12-4 to TRBJ1-1, with TRBD1 matching 10 bases. V gave up 3 bases and J gave up 11 bases; unmatched junction bases: 18. The CDR3 runs to 17 residues.

This clonotype was counted at least ten times. The chain joins TRBV5-1 to TRBJ2-5, with TRBD2 matching 13 bases. V dropped 4 bases and J dropped 4; count of bases not matched to a gene: 7. This CDR3 is 16 amino acids long. In germline, CDR1 is SGHRS, CDR2 YFSETQ. This CDR3 reads CASSPRTSGRGETQYF. For the CDR3, the DNA is TGCGCCAGCAGCCCGCGGACTAGCGGGAGAGGAGAGACCCAGTACTTC.

V is TRBV11-3 and J is TRBJ1-1, with a weak D call TRBD1 (6 bases). The CDR3 contains 13 residues. V gave up 5 bases and J gave up 4 bases, with 11 bases separating them. Germline lookup yields CDR1 SGHNT and CDR2 YENEEA. CDR3 in DNA: TGTGCCAGCAGCCCAGGGGTGCGCACTGAAGCTTTCTTT. Its protein product is CASSPGVRTEAFF.

This clonotype is termed medium-sized. The J gene is TRBJ1-3, the V gene TRBV4-1; D unresolved. The CDR3 has 19 residues. V was trimmed by 3 bases and J by 0 bases, leaving 21 bases between them. Germline V gene sequence: CDR1 MGHRA, CDR2 YSYEKL. The CDR3, as DNA: TGCGCCAGCAGCCAGGATCTCAGTTTGGGCCCGGACTCTGGAAACACCATATATTTT. It codes for CASSQDLSLGPDSGNTIYF.